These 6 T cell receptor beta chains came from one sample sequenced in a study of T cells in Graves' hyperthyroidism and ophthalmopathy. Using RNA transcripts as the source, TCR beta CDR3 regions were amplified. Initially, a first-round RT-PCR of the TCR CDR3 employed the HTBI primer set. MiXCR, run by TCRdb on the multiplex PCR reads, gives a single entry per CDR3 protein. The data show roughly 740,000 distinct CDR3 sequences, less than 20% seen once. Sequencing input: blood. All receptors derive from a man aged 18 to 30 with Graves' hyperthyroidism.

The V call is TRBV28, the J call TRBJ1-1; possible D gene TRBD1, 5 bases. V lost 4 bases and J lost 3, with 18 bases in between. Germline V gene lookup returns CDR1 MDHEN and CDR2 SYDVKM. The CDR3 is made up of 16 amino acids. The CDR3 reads CASSSRGRPVYTEAFF. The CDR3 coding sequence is TGTGCCAGCAGTTCCCGGGGCAGACCTGTGTACACTGAAGCTTTCTTT.

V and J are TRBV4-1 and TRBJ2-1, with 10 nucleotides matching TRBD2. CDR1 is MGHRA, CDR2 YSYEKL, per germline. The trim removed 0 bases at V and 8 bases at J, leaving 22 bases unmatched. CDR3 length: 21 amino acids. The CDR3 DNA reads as TGCGCCAGCAGCCAAGAATACCGTGGACTAGCGGTCTATCCCTGGAGCGATGAGCAGTTCTTC. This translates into CASSQEYRGLAVYPWSDEQFF.

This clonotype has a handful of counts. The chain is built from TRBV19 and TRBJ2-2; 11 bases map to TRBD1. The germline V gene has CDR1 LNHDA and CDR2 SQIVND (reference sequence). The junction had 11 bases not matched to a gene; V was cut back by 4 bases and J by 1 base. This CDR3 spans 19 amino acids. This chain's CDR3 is CASSNPRTGGVGNTGELFF. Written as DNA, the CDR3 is TGTGCCAGTAGTAATCCAAGGACAGGGGGCGTAGGGAACACCGGGGAGCTGTTTTTT.

CDR3 sequence: CSAPRLEETQYF. DNA for the CDR3: TGCAGTGCCCCGAGACTGGAAGAGACCCAGTACTTC. The rearrangement uses TRBV20-1 and TRBJ2-5, with unresolved D. The CDR3 has 12 amino acids. Germline values: CDR1 DFQATT, CDR2 SNEGSKA (reference sequence). V lost 6 bases and J 3 bases, leaving 11 bases between the germline ends.

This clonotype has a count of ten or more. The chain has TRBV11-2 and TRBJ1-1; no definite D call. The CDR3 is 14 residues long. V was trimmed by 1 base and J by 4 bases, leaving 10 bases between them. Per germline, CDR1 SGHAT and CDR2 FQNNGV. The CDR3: CASSLVLRSTEAFF. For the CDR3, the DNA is TGTGCCAGCAGCTTAGTACTGAGAAGCACTGAAGCTTTCTTT.

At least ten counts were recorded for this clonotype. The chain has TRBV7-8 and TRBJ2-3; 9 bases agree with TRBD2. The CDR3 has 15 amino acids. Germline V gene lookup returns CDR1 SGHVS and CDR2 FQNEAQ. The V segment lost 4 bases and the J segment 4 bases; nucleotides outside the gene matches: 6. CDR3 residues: CASSSQLAGADTQYF. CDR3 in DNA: TGTGCCAGCAGCTCCCAATTAGCGGGAGCAGATACGCAGTATTTT.